Presented here are 9 T cell receptor beta chains from one specimen sequenced in a study of Tregs in tolerant kidney transplant recipients. The assay was immunoSEQ multiplex PCR, and TCRdb's table has in-frame clones only and misses some. The table records 50,000 to 65,000 clones, around 87% of them present only once. The nonmyeloablative bone marrow transplants came from related graft donors, with transient mixed chimerism. This specimen was CD4+ T cells from blood (PBMCs), taken 6 months after the transplant. These receptors all stem from a human patient who received a combined kidney and bone marrow transplant. The T cells may partly be graft donor cells.

The chain links TRBV5-6 to TRBJ1-1, with TRBD1 identical over 8 bases. Losses at the gene ends were 3 bases for V and 9 bases for J; bases not matched to a gene: 16. The CDR3 runs 16 residues. Germline values: CDR1 SGHDT, CDR2 YYEEEE. The CDR3 nucleotides are TGTGCCAGCAGCTCGCTTGGCCCTGGGGCAGGGGGCCAAGCTTTCTTT. This translates into CASSSLGPGAGGQAFF.

This rearrangement joins TRBV5-4 to TRBJ2-5; 9 nucleotides match TRBD1. The germline CDR1 and CDR2 sequences are SGHNT and YYREEE (reference sequence). V trimming: 1 base; J trimming: 5 bases; junction bases outside the gene matches: 3. The CDR3 is 14 amino acids. The CDR3: CASSLTGGRETQYF. The CDR3 coding sequence is TGTGCCAGCAGCTTGACAGGGGGCCGGGAGACCCAGTACTTC.

This clone was seen only once. The CDR3 DNA is TGTGCCAGCTCATTCGGGGTACAAGAGACCCAGTACTTC. It codes for CASSFGVQETQYF. This chain links TRBV18 with TRBJ2-5; possibly TRBD2 for D (5 bases). V lost 5 bases to trimming and J lost 2 bases, with 9 bases between them. This CDR3 spans 13 amino acids. CDR1 is KGHSH and CDR2 is LQKENI in the germline V gene.

This clone showed up just once. The chain recombines TRBV11-3 with TRBJ2-5, with 7 positions matching TRBD2. With the DNA end fitting TRBJ2-7 better, the J assignment may be wrong. Germline V gene lookup returns CDR1 SGHNT and CDR2 YENEEA. The CDR3 runs 15 residues. The CDR3 bases are TGTGCCAGCAGCTTATCACTAGCGTTGCGGCACGAGCAGTACTTC. This gives the protein CASSLSLALRHEQYF.

CDR3 in amino acids: CASSPDRSGNTIYF. Written as DNA, the CDR3 is TGTGCCAGCAGCCCGGACAGGTCTGGAAACACCATATATTTT. The rearrangement joins TRBV11-2 to TRBJ1-3, with TRBD1 matching 7 bases. J was trimmed by 1 base and V by 5 bases; bases with no gene match: 2. This CDR3 has 14 residues. Germline CDR1 is SGHAT and CDR2 is FQNNGV.

V gene TRBV7-2 combines with J gene TRBJ2-5; 10 bases map to TRBD1. The V and J ends lost 1 base and 1 base, in that order; junction bases with no gene match: 6. The CDR3 is 17 amino acids. CDR1 and CDR2 from the germline V gene are SGHTA and FQGNSA. The CDR3 DNA reads TGTGCCAGCAGCTTAGACCCAGGGACAGGGGCCCAAGAGACCCAGTACTTC. Residues: CASSLDPGTGAQETQYF.

The chain links TRBV5-8 to TRBJ1-2; D possibly corresponds to TRBD1 (6 bases). Germline CDR1 is SGHTS and CDR2 is YDEGEE. V was clipped by 1 base and J by 2 bases, with 9 bases between them. CDR3 length equals 14 residues. The CDR3 loop reads CASSLRGANYGYTF. For the CDR3, the DNA is TGTGCCAGCAGCTTGCGGGGGGCGAACTATGGCTACACCTTC. Drawing the rest from reference TRBV5-8 and TRBJ1-2, the complete variable domain is EAGVTQSPTHLIKTRGQQATLRCSPISGHTSVYWYQQALGLGLQFLLWYDEGEERNRGNFPPRFSGRQFPNYSSELNVNALELEDSALYLCASSLRGANYGYTFGSGTRLTVV.

This rearrangement joins TRBV4-1 to TRBJ2-5; D remains unclear. This CDR3 is built from 14 residues. Germline lookup yields CDR1 MGHRA and CDR2 YSYEKL. Trimming removed 4 bases from V and 3 bases from J, with 12 bases in between. This CDR3 is CASSRQTRKETQYF. CDR3 DNA: TGCGCCAGCAGCCGCCAAACCAGGAAAGAGACCCAGTACTTC.

The CDR3 DNA sequence: TGTGCCAGTAGTCGACAGGCCCATAACTATGGCTACACCTTC. Amino acid sequence: CASSRQAHNYGYTF. The gene calls are TRBV19 and TRBJ1-2, with D tentatively TRBD1 (6 bases). The germline gives CDR1 LNHDA, CDR2 SQIVND (reference sequence). The CDR3 contains 14 residues. Trimming cost V 5 bases and J 1 base, with 11 bases left between them.